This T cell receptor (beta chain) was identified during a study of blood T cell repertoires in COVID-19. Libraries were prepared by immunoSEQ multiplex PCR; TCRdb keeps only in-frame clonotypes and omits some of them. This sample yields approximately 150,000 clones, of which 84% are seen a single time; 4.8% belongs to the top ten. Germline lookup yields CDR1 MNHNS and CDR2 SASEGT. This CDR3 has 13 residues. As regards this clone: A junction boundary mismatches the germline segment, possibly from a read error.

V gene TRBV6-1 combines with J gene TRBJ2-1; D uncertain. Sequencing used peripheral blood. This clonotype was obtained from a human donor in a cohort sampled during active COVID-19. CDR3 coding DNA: TGTGCCAGCAGCGAAGCCCGAGTCAATGAGCAGTTCTTC. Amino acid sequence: CASSEARVNEQFF.